This TCR beta chain was found in a study of blood T cell repertoires in COVID-19. Study as a whole: Samples of COVID-19 (acute and convalescent) were obtained from the United States, Italy and Spain. From T cells, B-cell-depleted T cells, or PBMCs came the material, which was cDNA or gDNA.

In the authors' methods: Amplifying reference gene primers gave estimates of nucleated cell counts. The data were produced by immunoSEQ multiplex PCR, yet TCRdb's version contains in-frame clones alone and is incomplete. The V and J calls and clone size are taken from that table; D and trimming were inferred from the DNA. The profile shows 100,000 to 150,000 clones, over 60% of them singletons. Germline V gene lookup returns CDR1 SGHDT and CDR2 YYEEEE. V lost 1 base to trimming and J lost 7 bases; unmatched junction nucleotides: 7. The CDR3 is 15 residues long. This chain links TRBV5-6 with TRBJ1-2, with 10 bases fitting TRBD1. The TCR originated in a man aged 35 to 55 with active or convalescent COVID-19. The sample taken for sequencing was peripheral blood. CDR3 in DNA: TGTGCCAGCAGCTTGTTGGAGACAGGGGGCTTTGGCTACACCTTC. This encodes CASSLLETGGFGYTF.